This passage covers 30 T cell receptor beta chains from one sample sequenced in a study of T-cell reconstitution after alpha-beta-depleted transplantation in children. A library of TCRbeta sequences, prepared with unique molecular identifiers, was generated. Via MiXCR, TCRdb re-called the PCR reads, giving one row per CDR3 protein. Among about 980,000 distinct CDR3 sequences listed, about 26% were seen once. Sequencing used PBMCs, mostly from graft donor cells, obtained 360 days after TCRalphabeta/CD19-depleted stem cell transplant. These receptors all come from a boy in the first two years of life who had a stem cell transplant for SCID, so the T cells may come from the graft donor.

The CDR3 bases are TGTGCCAGCAGCTCTAAGGGCAGGGAGACTGGGGCCAACGTCCTGACTTTC. It is translated as CASSSKGRETGANVLTF. This chain connects TRBV7-3 to TRBJ2-6; the D gene could be TRBD1 or TRBD2 (5 bases each). The germline V and J ends were trimmed by 4 bases and 2 bases, with 15 bases remaining between them. CDR3 length equals 17 residues. Per the germline V gene, CDR1 is SGHTA and CDR2 is FQGTGA.

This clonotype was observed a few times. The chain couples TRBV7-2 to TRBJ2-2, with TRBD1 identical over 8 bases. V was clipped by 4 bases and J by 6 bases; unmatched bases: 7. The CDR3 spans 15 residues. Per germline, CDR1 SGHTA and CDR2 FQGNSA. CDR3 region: CASSSRQGIAGELFF. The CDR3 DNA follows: TGTGCCAGCAGCTCCCGACAGGGGATAGCCGGGGAGCTGTTTTTT.

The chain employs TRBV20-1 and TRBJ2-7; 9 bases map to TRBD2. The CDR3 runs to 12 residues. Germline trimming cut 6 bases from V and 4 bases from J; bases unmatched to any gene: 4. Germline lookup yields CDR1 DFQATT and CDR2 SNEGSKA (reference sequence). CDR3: CSATTSGYEQYF. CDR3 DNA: TGCAGTGCGACGACTAGCGGATACGAGCAGTACTTC.

The CDR3 spells CATSDQLSGTTNTEAFF. DNA of the CDR3: TGTGCCACCAGTGATCAACTATCCGGGACAACGAACACTGAAGCTTTCTTT. The J gene is TRBJ1-1, the V gene TRBV24-1; D perhaps matches TRBD1 (6 bases). Germline assignment: CDR1 KGHDR and CDR2 SFDVKD. V gave up 3 bases and J gave up 1 base, with 17 bases separating them. This CDR3 spans 17 amino acids.

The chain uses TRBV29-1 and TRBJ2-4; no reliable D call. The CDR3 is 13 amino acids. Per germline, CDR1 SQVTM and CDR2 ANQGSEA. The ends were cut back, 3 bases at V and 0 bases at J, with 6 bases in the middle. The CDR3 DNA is TGCAGCGTTGAGGCCCGAGCCAAAAACATTCAGTACTTC. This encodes CSVEARAKNIQYF.

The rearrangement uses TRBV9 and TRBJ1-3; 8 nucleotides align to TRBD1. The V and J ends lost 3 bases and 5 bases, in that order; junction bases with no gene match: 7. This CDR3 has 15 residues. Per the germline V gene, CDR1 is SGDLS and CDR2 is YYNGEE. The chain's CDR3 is CASSATGEARNTIYF. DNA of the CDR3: TGTGCCAGCAGCGCGACAGGGGAGGCCAGAAACACCATATATTTT. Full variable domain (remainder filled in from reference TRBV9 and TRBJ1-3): DSGVTQTPKHLITATGQRVTLRCSPRSGDLSVYWYQQSLDQGLQFLIQYYNGEERAKGNILERFSAQQFPDLHSELNLSSLELGDSALYFCASSATGEARNTIYFGEGSWLTVV.

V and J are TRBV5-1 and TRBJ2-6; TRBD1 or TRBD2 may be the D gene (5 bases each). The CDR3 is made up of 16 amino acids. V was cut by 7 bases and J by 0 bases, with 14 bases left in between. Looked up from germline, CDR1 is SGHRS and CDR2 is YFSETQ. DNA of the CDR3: TGCGCCAGCCGGGACCTACTACCCTCTGGGGCCAACGTCCTGACTTTC. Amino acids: CASRDLLPSGANVLTF. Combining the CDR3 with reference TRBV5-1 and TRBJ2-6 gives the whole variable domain KAGVTQTPRYLIKTRGQQVTLSCSPISGHRSVSWYQQTPGQGLQFLFEYFSETQRNKGNFPGRFSGRQFSNSRSEMNVSTLELGDSALYLCASRDLLPSGANVLTFGAGSRLTVL.

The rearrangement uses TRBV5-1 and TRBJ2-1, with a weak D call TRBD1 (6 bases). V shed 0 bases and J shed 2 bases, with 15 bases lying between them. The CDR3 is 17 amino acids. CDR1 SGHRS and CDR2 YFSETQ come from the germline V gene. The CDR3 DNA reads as TGCGCCAGCAGCTTGGGGTCCAGGGGTGTACCCTACAATGAGCAGTTCTTC. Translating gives CASSLGSRGVPYNEQFF.

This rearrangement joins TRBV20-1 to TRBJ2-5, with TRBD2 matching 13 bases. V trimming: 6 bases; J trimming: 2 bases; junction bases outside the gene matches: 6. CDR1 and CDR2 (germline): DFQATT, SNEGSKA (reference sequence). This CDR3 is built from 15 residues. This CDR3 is CSATSGGPGQETQYF. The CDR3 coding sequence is TGCAGTGCGACTAGCGGGGGGCCCGGTCAAGAGACCCAGTACTTC.

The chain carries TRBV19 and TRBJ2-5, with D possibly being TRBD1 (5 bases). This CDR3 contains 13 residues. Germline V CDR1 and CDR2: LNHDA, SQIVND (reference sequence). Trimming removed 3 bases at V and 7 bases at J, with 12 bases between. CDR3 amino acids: CASSIRDKVTQYF. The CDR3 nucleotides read TGTGCCAGTAGTATCAGGGATAAGGTGACCCAGTACTTC.

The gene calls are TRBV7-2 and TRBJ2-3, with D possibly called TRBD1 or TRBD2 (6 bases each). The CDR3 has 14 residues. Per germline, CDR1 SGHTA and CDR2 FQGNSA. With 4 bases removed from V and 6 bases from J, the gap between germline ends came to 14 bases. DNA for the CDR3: TGTGCCAGCAGCTCGTCGGGGGCGGGTGATACGCAGTATTTT. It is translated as CASSSSGAGDTQYF.

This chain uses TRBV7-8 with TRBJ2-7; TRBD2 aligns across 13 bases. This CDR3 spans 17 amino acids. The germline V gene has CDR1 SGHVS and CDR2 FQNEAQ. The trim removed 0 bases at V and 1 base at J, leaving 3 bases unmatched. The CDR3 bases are TGTGCCAGCAGCTTAGCGACTAGCGGGGGGCGTTCCTACGAGCAGTACTTC. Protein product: CASSLATSGGRSYEQYF.

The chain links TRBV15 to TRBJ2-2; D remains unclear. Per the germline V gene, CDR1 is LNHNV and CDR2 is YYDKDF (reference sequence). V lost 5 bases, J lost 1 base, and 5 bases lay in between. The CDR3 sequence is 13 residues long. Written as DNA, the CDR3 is TGTGCCACCAGCGAGGTGAACACCGGGGAGCTGTTTTTT. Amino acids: CATSEVNTGELFF. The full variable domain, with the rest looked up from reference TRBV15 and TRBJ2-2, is DAMVIQNPRYQVTQFGKPVTLSCSQTLNHNVMYWYQQKSSQAPKLLFHYYDKDFNNEADTPDNFQSRRPNTSFCFLDIRSPGLGDTAMYLCATSEVNTGELFFGEGSRLTVL.

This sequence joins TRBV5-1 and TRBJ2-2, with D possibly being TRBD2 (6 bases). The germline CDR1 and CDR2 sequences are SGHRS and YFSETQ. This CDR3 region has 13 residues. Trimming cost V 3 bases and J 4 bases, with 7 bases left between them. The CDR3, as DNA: TGCGCCAGCAGCTGGCGGGGCACCGGGGAGCTGTTTTTT. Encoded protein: CASSWRGTGELFF. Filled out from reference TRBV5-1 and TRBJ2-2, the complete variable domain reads KAGVTQTPRYLIKTRGQQVTLSCSPISGHRSVSWYQQTPGQGLQFLFEYFSETQRNKGNFPGRFSGRQFSNSRSEMNVSTLELGDSALYLCASSWRGTGELFFGEGSRLTVL.

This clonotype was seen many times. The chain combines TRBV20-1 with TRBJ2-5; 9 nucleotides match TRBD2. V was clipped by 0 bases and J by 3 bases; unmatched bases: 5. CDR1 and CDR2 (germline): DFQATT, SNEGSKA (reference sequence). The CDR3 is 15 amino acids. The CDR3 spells CSARDPSGVKETQYF. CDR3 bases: TGCAGTGCTAGAGATCCTAGCGGGGTGAAAGAGACCCAGTACTTC.

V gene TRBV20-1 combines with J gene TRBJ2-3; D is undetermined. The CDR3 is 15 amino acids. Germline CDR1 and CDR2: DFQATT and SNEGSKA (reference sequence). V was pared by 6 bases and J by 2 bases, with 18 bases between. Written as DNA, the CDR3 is TGCAGTGCCCAATACCGGTTAGCTTCCACAGATACGCAGTATTTT. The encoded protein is CSAQYRLASTDTQYF.

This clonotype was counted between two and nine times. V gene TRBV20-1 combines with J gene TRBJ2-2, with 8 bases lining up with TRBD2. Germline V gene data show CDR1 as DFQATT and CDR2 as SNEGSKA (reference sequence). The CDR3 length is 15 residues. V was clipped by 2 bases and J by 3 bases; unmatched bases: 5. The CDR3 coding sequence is TGCAGTGCTAGAACGCGGGGGGCCGACACCGGGGAGCTGTTTTTT. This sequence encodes CSARTRGADTGELFF.

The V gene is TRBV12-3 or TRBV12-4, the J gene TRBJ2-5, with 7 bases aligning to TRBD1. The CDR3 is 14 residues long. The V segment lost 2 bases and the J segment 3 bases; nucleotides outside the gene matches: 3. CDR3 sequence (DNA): TGTGCCAGCAGTTTAACACAGGGGAAAGAGACCCAGTACTTC. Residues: CASSLTQGKETQYF.

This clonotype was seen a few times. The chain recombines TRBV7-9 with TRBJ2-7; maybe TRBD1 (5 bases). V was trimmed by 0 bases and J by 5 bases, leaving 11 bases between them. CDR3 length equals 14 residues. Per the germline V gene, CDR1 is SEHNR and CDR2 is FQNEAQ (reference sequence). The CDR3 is CASSLAQGFDEQYF. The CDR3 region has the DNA TGTGCCAGCAGCTTAGCGCAGGGATTCGACGAGCAGTACTTC.

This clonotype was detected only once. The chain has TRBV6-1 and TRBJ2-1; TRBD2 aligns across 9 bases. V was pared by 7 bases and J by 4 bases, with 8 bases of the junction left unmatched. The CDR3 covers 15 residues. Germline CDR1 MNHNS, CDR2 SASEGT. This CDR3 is CASTPGGGAYNEQFF. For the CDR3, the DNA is TGTGCCAGCACGCCCGGCGGGGGGGCGTACAATGAGCAGTTCTTC.

The CDR3 is CSVGSWDQPQHF. The CDR3 DNA sequence: TGCAGCGTCGGTTCATGGGATCAGCCCCAGCATTTT. The chain combines TRBV29-1 with TRBJ1-5; D gene unclear. V was shortened by 6 bases and J by 5 bases, with 11 bases between the two germline ends. This CDR3 is 12 amino acids long. The germline CDR1 and CDR2 sequences are SQVTM and ANQGSEA.

The CDR3 coding sequence is TGTGCCAGCAGTGGGGTGGACAGTTTTTATCGGCAGTACTTC. Translating gives CASSGVDSFYRQYF. V usage is TRBV12-3 or TRBV12-4 and J usage is TRBJ2-7; a weak D match, TRBD1 (6 bases). Trimming removed 5 bases from V and 9 bases from J, with 20 bases in between. CDR3 length: 14 residues.

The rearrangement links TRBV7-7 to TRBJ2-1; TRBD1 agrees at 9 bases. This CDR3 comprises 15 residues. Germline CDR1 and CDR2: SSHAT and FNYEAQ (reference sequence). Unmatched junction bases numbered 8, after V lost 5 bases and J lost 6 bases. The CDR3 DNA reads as TGTGCCAGCAGCCGGACAGGGGATGAGAGCAATGAGCAGTTCTTC. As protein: CASSRTGDESNEQFF.

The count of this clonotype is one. The CDR3 DNA reads TGTGCCAGCGCCACGGAAGGGGGACAGCCCCAGCATTTT. The encoded protein is CASATEGGQPQHF. The rearrangement uses TRBV12-3 or TRBV12-4 and TRBJ1-5, with a tentative D call TRBD1 (6 bases). Trimming took off 8 bases at V and 7 bases at J, with 15 bases between the two ends. The CDR3 consists of 13 residues.

CDR3 DNA: TGTGCCAGCAGCGCAAGAGAGGGACTCTACCTTCGGGGGGAGCAGTTCTTC. Amino acids: CASSAREGLYLRGEQFF. The V call is TRBV9, the J call TRBJ2-1; weak D call: TRBD2 (6 bases). CDR3 length equals 17 residues. V lost 3 bases, J lost 10 bases, and 26 bases lay in between. Germline assignment: CDR1 SGDLS and CDR2 YYNGEE.

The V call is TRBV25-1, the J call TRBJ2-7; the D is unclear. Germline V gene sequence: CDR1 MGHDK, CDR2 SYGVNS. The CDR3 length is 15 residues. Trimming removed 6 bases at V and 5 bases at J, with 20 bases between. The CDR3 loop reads CASSAPKEPLDEQYF. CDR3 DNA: TGTGCCAGCAGCGCCCCAAAGGAACCCCTTGACGAGCAGTACTTC.

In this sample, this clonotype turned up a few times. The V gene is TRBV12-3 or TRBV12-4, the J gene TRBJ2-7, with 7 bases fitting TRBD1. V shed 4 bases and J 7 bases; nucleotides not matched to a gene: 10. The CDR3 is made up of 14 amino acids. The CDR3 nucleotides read TGTGCCAGCAGTTCCTGGACAGGATCGAGTGAGCAGTACTTC. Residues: CASSSWTGSSEQYF.

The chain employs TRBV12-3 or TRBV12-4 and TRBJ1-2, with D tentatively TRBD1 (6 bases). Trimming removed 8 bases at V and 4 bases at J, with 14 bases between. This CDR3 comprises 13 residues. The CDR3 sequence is CASGQPPPYGYTF. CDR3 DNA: TGTGCCAGCGGACAGCCCCCACCCTATGGCTACACCTTC.

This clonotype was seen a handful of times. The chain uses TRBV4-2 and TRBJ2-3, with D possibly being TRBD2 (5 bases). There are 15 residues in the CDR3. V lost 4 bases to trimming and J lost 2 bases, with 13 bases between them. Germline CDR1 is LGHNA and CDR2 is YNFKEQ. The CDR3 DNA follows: TGTGCCAGCAGCCGCTTCCGTGACTACACAGATACGCAGTATTTT. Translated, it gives CASSRFRDYTDTQYF.

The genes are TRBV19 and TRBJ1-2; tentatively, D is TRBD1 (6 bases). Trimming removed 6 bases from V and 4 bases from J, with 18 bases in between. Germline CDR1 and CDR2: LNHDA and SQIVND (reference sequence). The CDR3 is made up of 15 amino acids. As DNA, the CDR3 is TGTGCCAGTAGCCCAAGACTCAGGGGCAGCTATGGCTACACCTTC. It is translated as CASSPRLRGSYGYTF. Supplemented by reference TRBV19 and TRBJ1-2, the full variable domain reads DGGITQSPKYLFRKEGQNVTLSCEQNLNHDAMYWYRQDPGQGLRLIYYSQIVNDFQKGDIAEGYSVSREKKESFPLTVTSAQKNPTAFYLCASSPRLRGSYGYTFGSGTRLTVV.